A selection of T cell receptor beta chains follows, all from one sample in a study of circulating CD8 cells and anti-PD-1 response in melanoma. In TCRdb, the reads were re-called with MiXCR into one record per CDR3 protein. The sample has 450 to 550 distinct CDR3 sequences, 7.8% seen once. Sequences were derived from CD8+ T cells from PBMCs, sampled at baseline or after one month of anti-PD-1 therapy (not recorded which). The receptors shown here come from a human donor with melanoma. The CDR3 runs from the conserved cysteine through the conserved F or W. The D gene is left open where the match is weak. Clone size is not always given. Where it is, it says once, few, many or a class for expanded clones.

CDR3nt	CDR3aa	d_gene	abundance	v_gene	j_gene
TGCAGTGCTAGACCCCGCGTAGAAACCGGGGAGCTGTTTTTT	CSARPRVETGELFF	NA	medium-sized	TRBV20-1	TRBJ2-2
TGTGCCAGCAGTCAAGATTCTGGGGCCAACGTCCTGACTTTC	CASSQDSGANVLTF	NA	large	TRBV6-6	TRBJ2-6
TGTGCCAGCAGCTCGACTAGCGGGGGGGCTGGTGAGCTGTTTTTT	CASSSTSGGAGELFF	TRBD2	large	TRBV7-2	TRBJ2-2
TGCAGCGTTGAAGATCACAGGGCCACTGAAGCTTTCTTT	CSVEDHRATEAFF	NA	large	TRBV29-1	TRBJ1-1
TGTGCCAGCAGCCAAGACCAGGGGGTCACCTACGAGCAGTACTTC	CASSQDQGVTYEQYF	TRBD1	large	TRBV14	TRBJ2-7
TGTGCCAGCAGCAACGGACCCGGACTTAAGAGCTCCTACGAGCAGTACTTC	CASSNGPGLKSSYEQYF	NA	large	TRBV28	TRBJ2-7
TGCAGTGCTAGAGACTTTGATACGCAGTATTTT	CSARDFDTQYF	NA	medium-sized	TRBV20-1	TRBJ2-3
TGTGCCAGCAGTTACCCCGACCAGCGGGGGGGCCGCACCGGGGAGCTGTTTTTT	CASSYPDQRGGRTGELFF	TRBD2	once	TRBV11-2	TRBJ2-2
TGTGCCAGCAGTTTTTTTTCGGGTCTGGGGGAGCAGTACTTC	CASSFFSGLGEQYF	NA	large	TRBV28	TRBJ2-7
TGTGCCAGCAGCGTATCCGGGGTCGGAAACACCATATATTTT	CASSVSGVGNTIYF	NA	large	TRBV9	TRBJ1-3
TGTGCCAGTAGTATGGCCGGGATCTCCTACGAGCAGTACTTC	CASSMAGISYEQYF	NA	large	TRBV19	TRBJ2-7
TGTGCCAGCAGTGGGCGCGGGCTTCTTGGGTCCTGCGAGCAGTACTTC	CASSGRGLLGSCEQYF	NA	NA	TRBV2	TRBJ2-7
TGCAGCGTTGAAAGATACACTGAAGCTTTCTTT	CSVERYTEAFF	NA	medium-sized	TRBV29-1	TRBJ1-1
TGTGCCAGCAGCCAAATGCCAAACACCGGGGAGCTGTTTTTT	CASSQMPNTGELFF	NA	medium-sized	TRBV3-1	TRBJ2-2
TGTGCCAGCTCACCACCAGCCAGGGACAGCACAGATACGCAGTATTTT	CASSPPARDSTDTQYF	NA	large	TRBV18	TRBJ2-3
TGTGCCAGCAGCTGGTTTGAGAGCGAGCAGTACTTC	CASSWFESEQYF	NA	large	TRBV5-4	TRBJ2-7
TGTGCCAGCAGCGAACCAGGGGGCCTGAACACCGGGGAGCTGTTTTTT	CASSEPGGLNTGELFF	TRBD1	large	TRBV28	TRBJ2-2
TGTGCCAGCAGTCCACCAGGGGGGTCCTACGAGCAGTACTTC	CASSPPGGSYEQYF	NA	large	TRBV28	TRBJ2-7
TGCAGCGTTCCCACATGGAATGAGCAGTTCTTC	CSVPTWNEQFF	NA	large	TRBV29-1	TRBJ2-1
TGTGCCAGCAGCCCCTACACAAGAGGCCAAGAGACCCAGTACTTC	CASSPYTRGQETQYF	NA	large	TRBV11-2	TRBJ2-5
TGCAGCGCTGAGATCAATGAGCAGTTCTTC	CSAEINEQFF	NA	large	TRBV29-1	TRBJ2-1
TGTGGGACGGGATTATATAATGAGCAGTTCTTC	CGTGLYNEQFF	NA	medium-sized	TRBV19	TRBJ2-1
TGTGCCAGTAGTTGGAGGGCGAATCAGCCCCAGCATTTT	CASSWRANQPQHF	NA	large	TRBV19	TRBJ1-5
TGTGCCAGCATCCTAAAGGCCACGTCCTACGAGCAGTACTTC	CASILKATSYEQYF	NA	large	TRBV28	TRBJ2-7
TGTGCCAGTAACCAACTAGCGGGGGACTACAATGAGCAGTTCTTC	CASNQLAGDYNEQFF	TRBD2	large	TRBV19	TRBJ2-1
TGCGCCAGCAGCCCCGGGACAGGGAACAATGAGCAGTTCTTC	CASSPGTGNNEQFF	TRBD1	large	TRBV5-1	TRBJ2-1
TGTGCCAGCAGCCAAGTGGGGCCAGATACGCAGTATTTT	CASSQVGPDTQYF	NA	large	TRBV14	TRBJ2-3
TGTGCCAGCAGCCACCGATCCTACGAGCAGTACTTC	CASSHRSYEQYF	NA	medium-sized	TRBV7-9	TRBJ2-7
TGTGCCAGCAGTTACTCAGGGAATGAGCAGTTCTTC	CASSYSGNEQFF	NA	large	TRBV25-1	TRBJ2-1
TGTGCTAGTGGTTTGCCCGATTGGGAAGCGGGAGATGAGACCCAGTACTTC	CASGLPDWEAGDETQYF	TRBD2	medium-sized	TRBV12-5	TRBJ2-5
TGTGCCAGTAGATCGGCGGGGACAGAGACCCAGTACTTC	CASRSAGTETQYF	NA	medium-sized	TRBV19	TRBJ2-5
TGTGCCAGCAGCTTAGACGGCTCCGAGCAGTACTTC	CASSLDGSEQYF	NA	large	TRBV7-2	TRBJ2-7
TGTGCCAGCAGCGTAGAGGGACATCCCTACGAGCAGTACTTC	CASSVEGHPYEQYF	NA	large	TRBV9	TRBJ2-7
TGTGCCAGTAGTATCTTAAGGGTCCCCAGCAATGAGCAGTTCTTC	CASSILRVPSNEQFF	NA	medium-sized	TRBV19	TRBJ2-1
TGCAGTGCTAGAGGCAACCCGCCAGAGGGTGGAGGGGGACCCTACGAGCAGTACTTC	CSARGNPPEGGGGPYEQYF	NA	large	TRBV20-1	TRBJ2-7
TGTGCCAGCAGTTACCACAACAGGGAGAAAAACATTCAGTACTTC	CASSYHNREKNIQYF	NA	large	TRBV28	TRBJ2-4
TGTGCCAGCAGCCCCGGGACTAGCGGGAGCGGAGACGAGCAGTACTTC	CASSPGTSGSGDEQYF	TRBD2	large	TRBV28	TRBJ2-7
TGTGCCAGTGGTATGTCGACGGCCGGGGAGCTGCTTTTT	CASGMSTAGELLF	NA	NA	TRBV19	TRBJ2-2
TGTGCCAGTAGTACCCTTGGTGGCGGGAGGGACGAGCAGTACTTC	CASSTLGGGRDEQYF	TRBD2	medium-sized	TRBV19	TRBJ2-7
TGTGCCAGCAGCCAATACAATGAGCAGTTCTTC	CASSQYNEQFF	NA	medium-sized	TRBV14	TRBJ2-1
TGCGCCAGCAGCCCCCCCCTAGCGGGAGCAACCTACGAGCAGTACTTC	CASSPPLAGATYEQYF	TRBD2	medium-sized	TRBV5-1	TRBJ2-7
TGTGCCAGTACCCCCGGCTCTAGCGGGAATGAGCAGTTCTTC	CASTPGSSGNEQFF	TRBD2	medium-sized	TRBV19	TRBJ2-1
TGTGCCAGCAGCTCTCAGGGCCACGAGCAGTACTTC	CASSSQGHEQYF	NA	NA	TRBV5-4	TRBJ2-7
TGTGCCAGCAGTCCCTCTCGAGGGGGACAAGAGACCCAGTACTTC	CASSPSRGGQETQYF	NA	large	TRBV25-1	TRBJ2-5
TGTGCCTCCAGGGAGGGGGCGGCCGGGGAGCTGTTTTTT	CASREGAAGELFF	NA	large	TRBV19	TRBJ2-2
TGCAGTGCTCCCCCACTTAGCGGGGGGGTTACAGATACGCAGTATTTT	CSAPPLSGGVTDTQYF	TRBD2	medium-sized	TRBV20-1	TRBJ2-3
TGTGCCAGTAGTATAGGGACGGTGAACACTGAAGCTTTCTTT	CASSIGTVNTEAFF	NA	few	TRBV19	TRBJ1-1
TGTGCCACTGAACTAGCGGGAGCACCCTACAATGAGCAGTTCTTC	CATELAGAPYNEQFF	TRBD2	few	TRBV19	TRBJ2-1
TGTGCCAGCAGTTTATCCCTCGCAGCTAATACGCAGTATTTT	CASSLSLAANTQYF	NA	large	TRBV28	TRBJ2-3
TGTGCCAGCAGTTATGGGACTAGCGGTAATGAGCAGTTCTTC	CASSYGTSGNEQFF	TRBD2	large	TRBV6-5	TRBJ2-1
TGTGCCAGCAGTTTAGGGACTAACGAGCAGTTCTTC	CASSLGTNEQFF	NA	medium-sized	TRBV12-3/TRBV12-4	TRBJ2-1